What follows are 22 T cell receptor beta chains derived from one specimen sequenced in a study of control samples from healthy donors and cancer patients. Assay used: immunoSEQ multiplex PCR; TCRdb lists only in-frame clones, some missing. There are over 120,000 clones in the sample; about 90% occur only once, and 3.2% lies in the top ten. The sequenced material came from blood. The receptors were gathered from a man aged 25 to 40 in good health.

The rearrangement links TRBV4-1 to TRBJ2-1; no clear D gene. CDR3 length: 13 residues. V lost 1 base and J 5 bases, leaving 6 bases between the germline ends. CDR1 is MGHRA and CDR2 is YSYEKL in the germline V gene. CDR3 loop: CASSQVYHNEQFF. The CDR3 region has the DNA TGCGCCAGCAGCCAAGTTTATCACAATGAGCAGTTCTTC.

The rearrangement joins TRBV9 to TRBJ1-2; TRBD1 might be the D (5 bases). Germline CDR1 and CDR2: SGDLS and YYNGEE. Between the trimmed V and J ends, which lost 5 bases and 6 bases, there was a span of 17 bases. The CDR3 has 14 residues. CDR3 protein: CASRRNWGVDGYTF. The CDR3 nucleotides are TGTGCCAGCAGAAGGAATTGGGGGGTTGATGGCTACACCTTC.

This clone appeared a single time. V and J are TRBV28 and TRBJ1-5; D is perhaps TRBD1 (5 bases). This CDR3 region has 12 residues. V lost 4 bases, J lost 11 bases, and 12 bases lay in between. CDR1 MDHEN and CDR2 SYDVKM come from the germline V gene. The CDR3 DNA sequence: TGTGCCAGCAGTTCTGGGGGAAGGGCCCAGCATTTT. This encodes CASSSGGRAQHF.

This chain joins TRBV7-9 and TRBJ2-7; D possibly corresponds to TRBD2 (5 bases). With 4 bases removed from V and 0 bases from J, the gap between germline ends came to 16 bases. Germline V gene sequence: CDR1 SEHNR, CDR2 FQNEAQ (reference sequence). This CDR3 is 16 amino acids long. The CDR3 DNA sequence: TGTGCCAGCAGCTCCTCTGTCGGGGTGACCTCCTACGAGCAGTACTTC. Protein sequence: CASSSSVGVTSYEQYF.

The J gene is TRBJ1-5, the V gene TRBV4-1; 7 bases fit TRBD1. This CDR3 has 12 residues. The V gene end was trimmed by 0 bases and the J gene end by 14 bases; junction bases not matched to a gene: 4. Germline V gene lookup returns CDR1 MGHRA and CDR2 YSYEKL. The CDR3 sequence is CASSQDLRGEHF. The CDR3 DNA sequence: TGCGCCAGCAGCCAAGATCTCAGGGGGGAGCATTTT.

This chain connects TRBV5-1 to TRBJ2-6, with D possibly matching TRBD2 (5 bases). V shed 0 bases and J shed 5 bases, with 12 bases lying between them. This CDR3 has 16 amino acids. Germline CDR1 is SGHRS and CDR2 is YFSETQ. CDR3 nucleotide sequence: TGCGCCAGCAGCTTGGATCCAGTCGGGAGGGCCAACGTCCTGACTTTC. Its protein is CASSLDPVGRANVLTF.

This chain joins TRBV12-5 and TRBJ2-3, with TRBD2 matching over 9 bases. Germline CDR1 is LGHNT and CDR2 is FRNRAP. V shed 6 bases and J 3 bases; nucleotides not matched to a gene: 4. This CDR3 region has 14 residues. DNA for the CDR3: TGTGCTAGTGGGATAAGCGGGGGGACAGATACGCAGTATTTT. It translates to CASGISGGTDTQYF.

V usage is TRBV6-1 and J usage is TRBJ1-1, with D possibly TRBD1 on 5 matching bases. The CDR3 totals 13 residues. V was clipped by 0 bases and J by 12 bases, with 14 bases between them. Germline CDR1 reads MNHNS; CDR2 reads SASEGT. CDR3 residues: CASSEAETDLTFF. For the CDR3, the DNA is TGTGCCAGCAGTGAAGCGGAGACAGATTTAACTTTCTTT.

This chain links TRBV2 with TRBJ2-7; D call uncertain. Trimming cost V 0 bases and J 0 bases, with 9 bases left between them. CDR3 length equals 15 residues. CDR1 is SNHLY, CDR2 FYNNEI, per germline. The CDR3 region is CASSEAGFSSYEQYF. The CDR3 DNA reads as TGTGCCAGCAGTGAAGCAGGGTTCAGCTCCTACGAGCAGTACTTC.

V gene TRBV6-5 combines with J gene TRBJ1-4; the match to TRBD1 covers 9 bases. The CDR3 is made up of 15 amino acids. CDR1 is MNHEY, CDR2 SVGAGI, per germline. The trim removed 6 bases at V and 1 base at J, leaving 3 bases unmatched. The CDR3 loop is CASRGQGLTNEKLFF. CDR3 nucleotides: TGTGCCAGCAGAGGACAGGGGTTAACTAATGAAAAACTGTTTTTT.

The chain combines TRBV19 with TRBJ1-1, with unresolved D. Trimming took 3 bases from V and 1 from J, leaving 15 bases between them. CDR3 length: 16 residues. The germline gives CDR1 LNHDA, CDR2 SQIVND (reference sequence). This chain's CDR3 is CASSMGRRQTNTEAFF. DNA for the CDR3: TGTGCCAGTAGTATGGGCAGAAGACAAACGAACACTGAAGCTTTCTTT.

The rearrangement links TRBV11-2 to TRBJ1-2; D is unclear. This CDR3 has 12 residues. The germline CDR1 and CDR2 sequences are SGHAT and FQNNGV. V was cut by 3 bases and J by 7 bases, with 9 bases left in between. In nucleotides, the CDR3 is TGTGCCAGCAGCTTTAGTGGGGTTGGCTACACCTTC. Residues: CASSFSGVGYTF.

The chain combines TRBV9 with TRBJ1-3; D gene unclear. This CDR3 contains 17 residues. CDR1 is SGDLS, CDR2 YYNGEE, per germline. Trimming removed 0 bases from V and 0 bases from J, with 13 bases in between. The CDR3 nucleotides are TGTGCCAGCAGCGTAGGGGCAGCTACCTACTCTGGAAACACCATATATTTT. Amino acids: CASSVGAATYSGNTIYF.

The chain uses TRBV29-1 and TRBJ2-1; a weak D match, TRBD2 (6 bases). The germline V and J ends were trimmed by 6 bases and 8 bases, with 14 bases remaining between them. This CDR3 is built from 12 residues. Per germline, CDR1 SQVTM and CDR2 ANQGSEA. The CDR3 DNA sequence: TGCAGCGTGGACGGGGGAGGCGATGAGCAGTTCTTC. Amino acids: CSVDGGGDEQFF.

The chain recombines TRBV14 with TRBJ2-7; D remains ambiguous. The V end was cut by 2 bases, the J end by 4 bases, with 6 bases between. The CDR3 is 12 residues long. Germline loops: CDR1 SGHDN, CDR2 FVKESK. CDR3 loop: CASSQPGYEQYF. CDR3 in DNA: TGTGCCAGCAGCCAACCCGGTTACGAGCAGTACTTC.

In its sample, this clone was seen once. The chain couples TRBV11-3 to TRBJ1-1; D remains unclear. The germline V gene has CDR1 SGHNT and CDR2 YENEEA. V was cut by 6 bases and J by 7 bases, with 12 bases left in between. This CDR3 comprises 12 residues. CDR3 nucleotide sequence: TGTGCCAGCAGTGGGGTTTCTGGTGAAGCTTTCTTT. Translating it yields CASSGVSGEAFF.

Details on this clone: Other DNA sequences from this sample encode an identical CDR3 as well. The chain is built from TRBV9 and TRBJ1-1; D is unresolved. This CDR3 spans 14 amino acids. Trimming took off 0 bases at V and 0 bases at J, with 6 bases between the two ends. Germline loops: CDR1 SGDLS, CDR2 YYNGEE. Here the CDR3 DNA reads TGTGCCAGCAGCGTAGGCCAAATGAACACTGAAGCTTTCTTT. Protein product: CASSVGQMNTEAFF. Full variable domain (rest looked up from reference TRBV9 and TRBJ1-1): DSGVTQTPKHLITATGQRVTLRCSPRSGDLSVYWYQQSLDQGLQFLIQYYNGEERAKGNILERFSAQQFPDLHSELNLSSLELGDSALYFCASSVGQMNTEAFFGQGTRLTVV.

This clone has a single count. The chain carries TRBV5-3 and TRBJ2-7; TRBD1 aligns across 7 bases. TRBV5-3 is an open reading frame, and its role is uncertain. Trimming at V came to 4 bases and at J to 6 bases, leaving 10 bases not matched to a gene. This CDR3 is built from 14 residues. The CDR3: CARSPGQDGAEQYF. The CDR3 DNA reads TGTGCCAGAAGCCCCGGACAGGATGGAGCCGAGCAGTACTTC.

V usage is TRBV4-1 and J usage is TRBJ2-7; D uncertain. CDR3 length equals 13 residues. V shed 0 bases and J shed 3 bases, with 6 bases lying between them. The germline V gene has CDR1 MGHRA and CDR2 YSYEKL. DNA of the CDR3: TGCGCCAGCAGCCAAGATATGAACTACGAGCAGTACTTC. This encodes CASSQDMNYEQYF.

The V and J genes are TRBV19 and TRBJ2-3; D is undetermined. This CDR3 is built from 13 residues. Germline assignment: CDR1 LNHDA and CDR2 SQIVND (reference sequence). V was shortened by 3 bases and J by 3 bases, with 7 bases between the two germline ends. This CDR3 is CASSMMGTDTQYF. CDR3 nucleotides: TGTGCCAGTAGTATGATGGGTACAGATACGCAGTATTTT.

The chain carries TRBV27 and TRBJ2-7, with 8 positions matching TRBD1. This CDR3 is 14 amino acids long. In germline, CDR1 is MNHEY, CDR2 SMNVEV (reference sequence). Losses at the gene ends were 3 bases for V and 0 bases for J; bases not matched to a gene: 1. The chain's CDR3 is CASSLGQDSYEQYF. DNA of the CDR3: TGTGCCAGCAGTTTGGGACAGGACTCCTACGAGCAGTACTTC.

V and J are TRBV6-4 and TRBJ2-4; 14 nucleotides match TRBD2. The CDR3 consists of 17 residues. Germline assignment: CDR1 MRHNA and CDR2 SNTAGT. The V segment lost 0 bases and the J segment 6 bases; nucleotides outside the gene matches: 4. The CDR3 DNA follows: TGTGCCAGCAGTGACTCGGGACTAGCGGGGGAGGGAAACATTCAGTACTTC. Translating gives CASSDSGLAGEGNIQYF.